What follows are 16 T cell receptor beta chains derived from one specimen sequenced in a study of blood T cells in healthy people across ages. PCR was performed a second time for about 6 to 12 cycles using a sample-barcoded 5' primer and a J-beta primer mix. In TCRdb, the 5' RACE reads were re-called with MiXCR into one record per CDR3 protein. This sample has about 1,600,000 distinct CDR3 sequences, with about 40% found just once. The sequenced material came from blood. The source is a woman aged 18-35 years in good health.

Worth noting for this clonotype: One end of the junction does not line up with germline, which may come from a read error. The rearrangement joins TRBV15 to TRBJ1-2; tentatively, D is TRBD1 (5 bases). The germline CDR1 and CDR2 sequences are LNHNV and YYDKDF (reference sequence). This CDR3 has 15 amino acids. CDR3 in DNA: TGTACCACCAGCAGAGATCTGGCAGGGTCCTATGGCTACACCTTC. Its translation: CTTSRDLAGSYGYTF.

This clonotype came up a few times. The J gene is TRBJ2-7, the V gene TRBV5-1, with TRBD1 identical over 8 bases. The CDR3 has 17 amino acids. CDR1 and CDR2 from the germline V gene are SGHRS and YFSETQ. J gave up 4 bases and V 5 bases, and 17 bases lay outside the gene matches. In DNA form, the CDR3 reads TGCGCCAGCAGGCCATCCGGGACCGACAGGGGCTGGTACGAGCAGTACTTC. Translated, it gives CASRPSGTDRGWYEQYF.

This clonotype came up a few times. In DNA form, the CDR3 reads TGTGCCAGCAGTTATCAGATCGGTTTCGACAGGCTATACAATGAGCAGTTCTTC. The encoded protein is CASSYQIGFDRLYNEQFF. The chain links TRBV6-2 or TRBV6-3 to TRBJ2-1; TRBD1 is a possible D gene (6 bases). This CDR3 region has 18 residues. Trimming pared 3 bases from V and 4 bases from J, leaving 22 bases between. Germline V gene sequence: CDR1 MNHEY, CDR2 SVGEGT.

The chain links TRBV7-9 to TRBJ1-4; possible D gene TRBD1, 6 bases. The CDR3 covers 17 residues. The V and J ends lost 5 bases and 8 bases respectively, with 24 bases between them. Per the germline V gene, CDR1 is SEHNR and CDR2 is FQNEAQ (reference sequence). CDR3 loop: CASSPELAGAYGEKLFF. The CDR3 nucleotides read TGTGCCAGCAGCCCCGAGCTAGCGGGGGCGTATGGAGAAAAACTGTTTTTT. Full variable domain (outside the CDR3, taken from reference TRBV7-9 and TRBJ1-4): DTGVSQNPRHKITKRGQNVTFRCDPISEHNRLYWYRQTLGQGPEFLTYFQNEAQLEKSRLLSDRFSAERPKGSFSTLEIQRTEQGDSAMYLCASSPELAGAYGEKLFFGSGTQLSVL.

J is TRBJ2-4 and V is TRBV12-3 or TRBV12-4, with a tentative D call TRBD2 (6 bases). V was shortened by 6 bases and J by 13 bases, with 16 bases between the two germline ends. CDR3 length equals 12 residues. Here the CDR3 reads CASRAPGEEQYF. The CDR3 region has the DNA TGTGCCAGCAGGGCCCCGGGAGAGGAGCAGTACTTC.

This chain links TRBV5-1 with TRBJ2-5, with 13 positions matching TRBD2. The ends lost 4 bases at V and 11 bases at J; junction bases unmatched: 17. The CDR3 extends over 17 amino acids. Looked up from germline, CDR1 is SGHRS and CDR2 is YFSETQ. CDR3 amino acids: CASSPTSGGSTNNEQYF. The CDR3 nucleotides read TGCGCCAGCAGCCCGACTAGCGGGGGGTCCACCAACAATGAGCAGTACTTC.

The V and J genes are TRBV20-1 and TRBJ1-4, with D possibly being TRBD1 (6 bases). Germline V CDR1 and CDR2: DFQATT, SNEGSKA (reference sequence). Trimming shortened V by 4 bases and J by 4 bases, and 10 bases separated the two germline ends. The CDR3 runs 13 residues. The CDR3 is CSATGASNEKLFF. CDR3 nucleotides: TGCAGTGCTACGGGGGCGAGTAATGAAAAACTGTTTTTT.

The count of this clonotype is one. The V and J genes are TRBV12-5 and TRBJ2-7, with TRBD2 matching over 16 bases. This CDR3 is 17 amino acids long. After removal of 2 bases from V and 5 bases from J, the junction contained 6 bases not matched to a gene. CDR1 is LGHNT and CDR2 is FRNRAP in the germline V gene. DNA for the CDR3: TGTGCTAGTGGTTTGCAGGGACTAGCGGGAGGGTTCCACGAGCAGTACTTC. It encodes CASGLQGLAGGFHEQYF. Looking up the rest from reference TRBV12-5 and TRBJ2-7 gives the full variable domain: DARVTQTPRHKVTEMGQEVTMRCQPILGHNTVFWYRQTMMQGLELLAYFRNRAPLDDSGMPKDRFSAEMPDATLATLKIQPSEPRDSAVYFCASGLQGLAGGFHEQYFGPGTRLTVT.

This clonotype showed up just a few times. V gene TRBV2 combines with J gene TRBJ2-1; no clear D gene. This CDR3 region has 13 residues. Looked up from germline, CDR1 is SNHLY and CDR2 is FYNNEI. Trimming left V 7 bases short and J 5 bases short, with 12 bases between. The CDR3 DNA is TGTGCCAGCAACACCGGGCAGCACAATGAGCAGTTCTTC. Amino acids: CASNTGQHNEQFF.

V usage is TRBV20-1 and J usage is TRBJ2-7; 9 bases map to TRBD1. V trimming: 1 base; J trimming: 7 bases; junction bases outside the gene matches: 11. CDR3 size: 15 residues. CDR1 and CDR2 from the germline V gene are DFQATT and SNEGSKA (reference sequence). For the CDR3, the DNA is TGCAGTGCTAGAGGGGACAGGGAGGCGTACAATGAGCAGTACTTC. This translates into CSARGDREAYNEQYF.

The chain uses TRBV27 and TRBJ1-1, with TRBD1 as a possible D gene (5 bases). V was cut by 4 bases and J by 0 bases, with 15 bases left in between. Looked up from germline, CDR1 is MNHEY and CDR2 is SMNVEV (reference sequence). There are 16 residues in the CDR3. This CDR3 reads CASSSYDRDLNTEAFF. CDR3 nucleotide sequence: TGTGCCAGCAGTTCCTACGACCGGGACCTGAACACTGAAGCTTTCTTT.

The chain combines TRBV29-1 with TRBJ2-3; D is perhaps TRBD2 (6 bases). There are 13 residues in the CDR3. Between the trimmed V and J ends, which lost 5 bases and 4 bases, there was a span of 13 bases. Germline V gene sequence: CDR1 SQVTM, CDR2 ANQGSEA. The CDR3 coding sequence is TGCAGCGTTCCCCCGGGCGGGGCAGATACGCAGTATTTT. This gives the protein CSVPPGGADTQYF.

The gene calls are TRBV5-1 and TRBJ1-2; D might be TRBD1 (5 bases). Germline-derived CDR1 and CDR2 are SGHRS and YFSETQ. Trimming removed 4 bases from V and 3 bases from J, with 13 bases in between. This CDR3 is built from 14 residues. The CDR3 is CASSTGQVDYGYTF. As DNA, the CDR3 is TGCGCCAGCAGCACAGGCCAAGTAGACTATGGCTACACCTTC.

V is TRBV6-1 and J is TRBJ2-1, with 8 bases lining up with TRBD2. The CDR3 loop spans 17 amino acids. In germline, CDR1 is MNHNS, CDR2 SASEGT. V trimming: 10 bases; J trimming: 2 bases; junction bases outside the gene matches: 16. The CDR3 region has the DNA TGTGCCACGGGAACCGGGACTAGTTGGGGAACCTACAATGAGCAGTTCTTC. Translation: CATGTGTSWGTYNEQFF.

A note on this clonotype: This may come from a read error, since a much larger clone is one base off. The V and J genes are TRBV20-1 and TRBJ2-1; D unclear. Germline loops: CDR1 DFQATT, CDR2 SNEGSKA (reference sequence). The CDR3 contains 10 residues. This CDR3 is CIAGYNEQFF. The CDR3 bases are TGCATTGCTGGCTACAATGAGCAGTTCTTC.

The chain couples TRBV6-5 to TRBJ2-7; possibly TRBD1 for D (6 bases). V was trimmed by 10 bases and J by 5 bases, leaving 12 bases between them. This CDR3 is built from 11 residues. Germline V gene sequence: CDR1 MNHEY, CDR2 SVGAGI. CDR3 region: CATLRGHEQYF. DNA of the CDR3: TGTGCCACTCTCAGGGGTCACGAGCAGTACTTC.